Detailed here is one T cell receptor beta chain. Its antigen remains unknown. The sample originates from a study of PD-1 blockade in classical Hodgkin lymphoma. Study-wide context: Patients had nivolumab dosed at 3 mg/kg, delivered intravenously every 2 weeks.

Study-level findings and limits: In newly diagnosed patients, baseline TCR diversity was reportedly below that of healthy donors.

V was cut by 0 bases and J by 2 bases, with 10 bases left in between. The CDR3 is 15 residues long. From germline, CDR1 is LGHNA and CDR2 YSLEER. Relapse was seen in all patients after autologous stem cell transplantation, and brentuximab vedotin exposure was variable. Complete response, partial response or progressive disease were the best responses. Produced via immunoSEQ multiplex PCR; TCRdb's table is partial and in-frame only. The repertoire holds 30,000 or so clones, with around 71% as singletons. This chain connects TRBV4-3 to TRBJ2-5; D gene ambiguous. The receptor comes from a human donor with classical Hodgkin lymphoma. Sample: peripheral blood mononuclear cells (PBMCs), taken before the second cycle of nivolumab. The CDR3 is CASSQDLGDQETQYF. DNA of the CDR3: TGCGCCAGCAGCCAAGATCTAGGTGATCAAGAGACCCAGTACTTC.